The 7 T cell receptor beta chains given below trace back to one sample, sequenced in a study of cytomegalovirus exposure and HLA in healthy donors. The primer mix had 60 Vbeta and 13 Jbeta primers. Measured with immunoSEQ multiplex PCR; TCRdb has only the in-frame clones, and not every one. The sample yields around 170,000 clones, approximately 80% seen once. Sequenced sample: PBMCs. The receptors were gathered from a man aged 60 to 69 in good health and CMV-seronegative.

The rearrangement joins TRBV13 to TRBJ1-2; 7 bases fit TRBD1. The J segment lost 0 bases and the V segment lost 5 bases, leaving 6 bases of the junction unmatched. This CDR3 region has 15 residues. Germline assignment: CDR1 PRHDT and CDR2 FYEKMQ (reference sequence). CDR3 bases: TGTGCCAGCAGCCCGGGGACAGATTCTAACTATGGCTACACCTTC. It codes for CASSPGTDSNYGYTF.

This sequence joins TRBV6-1 and TRBJ2-7; possibly TRBD1 for D (5 bases). The CDR3 extends over 15 amino acids. Germline V gene lookup returns CDR1 MNHNS and CDR2 SASEGT. V shed 3 bases and J shed 3 bases, with 15 bases lying between them. The DNA for the CDR3 is TGTGCCAGCAGTGAGGGCTTTGAACAGGTCTACGAGCAGTACTTC. Translated: CASSEGFEQVYEQYF.

The chain carries TRBV9 and TRBJ1-2; 8 bases line up with TRBD1. The CDR3 length is 15 residues. The ends lost 1 base at V and 6 bases at J; junction bases unmatched: 8. Per the germline V gene, CDR1 is SGDLS and CDR2 is YYNGEE. CDR3 coding DNA: TGTGCCAGCAGCGTATCCCCGGACAGGGTTCATGGCTACACCTTC. Amino acids: CASSVSPDRVHGYTF.

This chain uses TRBV7-8 with TRBJ2-3; 9 positions agree with TRBD1. The CDR3 contains 15 residues. Germline CDR1 and CDR2: SGHVS and FQNEAQ. With V trimmed by 5 bases and J by 6 bases, 9 bases remained unmatched. In DNA form, the CDR3 reads TGTGCCAGCAGCCGACGGGACAGGGAGGGGGATACGCAGTATTTT. Encoded protein: CASSRRDREGDTQYF.

The genes are TRBV5-1 and TRBJ2-5, with 10 bases lining up with TRBD1. Matching the DNA end better, TRBJ2-7 makes the J call doubtful. CDR1 is SGHRS, CDR2 YFSETQ, per germline. CDR3 length: 16 amino acids. The CDR3 nucleotides read TGCGCCAGCAGCCGCCGGCCGGGACAGGGGAGCTACGAGCAGTACTTC. Amino acids: CASSRRPGQGSYEQYF.

The chain links TRBV27 to TRBJ2-5; D is perhaps TRBD2 (5 bases). Germline values: CDR1 MNHEY, CDR2 SMNVEV (reference sequence). V lost 2 bases and J lost 5, with 15 bases in between. The CDR3 is 15 amino acids. The CDR3 region is CASSLVPGVRETQYF. In DNA form, the CDR3 reads TGTGCCAGCAGTTTAGTCCCCGGGGTGCGGGAGACCCAGTACTTC.

The chain couples TRBV5-8 to TRBJ2-7; 11 positions match TRBD1. This CDR3 contains 14 residues. V lost 2 bases, J lost 3 bases, and 1 base stayed unmatched. The V gene's germline CDR1 is SGHTS and CDR2 YDEGEE. CDR3 nucleotide sequence: TGTGCCAGCAGCTTTGGGACAGGGGGCTACGAGCAGTACTTC. This sequence encodes CASSFGTGGYEQYF.